Following are 11 T cell receptor beta chains from one sample sequenced in a study of shared clonotypes between healthy human individuals. The method was immunoSEQ multiplex PCR; TCRdb's version includes in-frame clones alone and lacks a portion of them. The sample yields a few million clones, approximately 94% seen once. The sample taken for sequencing was naive CD4+ T cells sorted from blood. The subset was: CD45RA+ positively selected. Receptor source: a man aged 18 to 29 in good health.

This clone appeared a single time. The chain uses TRBV4-3 and TRBJ1-5; D remains unclear. The germline CDR1 and CDR2 sequences are LGHNA and YSLEER. This CDR3 region has 15 residues. With 0 bases removed from V and 6 bases from J, the gap between germline ends came to 12 bases. The CDR3 spells CASSQDVGGSQPQHF. DNA of the CDR3: TGCGCCAGCAGCCAAGATGTGGGAGGGAGTCAGCCCCAGCATTTT.

This clone occurred once. The CDR3 loop is CSVVLGGANYGYTF. CDR3 sequence (DNA): TGCAGCGTAGTACTCGGTGGGGCCAACTATGGCTACACCTTC. The chain carries TRBV29-1 and TRBJ1-2; tentative D call: TRBD1 (5 bases). Germline V CDR1 and CDR2: SQVTM, ANQGSEA. V dropped 6 bases and J dropped 2 bases, with 16 bases sitting between them. This CDR3 region has 14 residues.

The rearrangement joins TRBV6-7 to TRBJ1-3; TRBD1 matches at 9 bases. TRBV6-7 is an ORF; its function is uncertain. CDR3 length equals 15 residues. With V trimmed by 5 bases and J by 4 bases, 6 bases remained unmatched. The CDR3 protein is CASSMWDRAGNTIYF. In DNA, the CDR3 is TGTGCCAGCAGTATGTGGGACAGGGCCGGAAACACCATATATTTT.

A note on this clone: In the same sample, other DNA sequences code for this CDR3. V is TRBV28 and J is TRBJ1-1; D perhaps matches TRBD1 (5 bases). The CDR3 runs to 14 residues. The germline V gene has CDR1 MDHEN and CDR2 SYDVKM. Trimming took off 6 bases at V and 3 bases at J, with 14 bases between the two ends. CDR3 in amino acids: CASSSGQGDTEAFF. For the CDR3, the DNA is TGTGCCAGCAGCTCGGGCCAAGGGGACACTGAAGCTTTCTTT.

The chain links TRBV5-1 to TRBJ1-1; D not certain. V was cut by 1 base and J by 4 bases, with 11 bases left in between. Germline values: CDR1 SGHRS, CDR2 YFSETQ. There are 14 residues in the CDR3. The chain's CDR3 is CASSLTLMSTEAFF. DNA of the CDR3: TGCGCCAGCAGCTTGACCTTGATGAGCACTGAAGCTTTCTTT.

The chain's CDR3 is CASSYSNLGQGGEQYF. CDR3 in DNA: TGTGCCAGCAGTTACTCGAACTTGGGGCAGGGCGGCGAGCAGTACTTC. The chain carries TRBV6-6 and TRBJ2-7; D is perhaps TRBD1 (5 bases). V lost 0 bases to trimming and J lost 6 bases, with 18 bases between them. The V gene's germline CDR1 is MNHNY and CDR2 SVGAGI (reference sequence). The CDR3 runs to 16 residues.

In this sample, this clone turned up once. The chain recombines TRBV5-4 with TRBJ2-5, with a weak D call TRBD2 (6 bases). The ends were cut back, 3 bases at V and 1 base at J, with 16 bases in the middle. Germline-derived CDR1 and CDR2 are SGHNT and YYREEE (reference sequence). The CDR3 consists of 16 residues. The CDR3 DNA reads as TGTGCCAGCAGCTCCCCGGGGGTGACGGGCCAAGAGACCCAGTACTTC. Protein: CASSSPGVTGQETQYF.

In its sample, this clone was seen a few times. The same CDR3 also results from other DNA sequences found in this sample. The V gene is TRBV7-8, the J gene TRBJ1-3, with D maybe TRBD1 (6 bases). The CDR3 is 14 residues long. CDR1 and CDR2 from the germline V gene are SGHVS and FQNEAQ. Trimming pared 1 base from V and 4 bases from J, leaving 8 bases between. CDR3 residues: CASSLGTAGNTIYF. DNA of the CDR3: TGTGCCAGCAGCTTAGGGACAGCCGGAAACACCATATATTTT.

The J gene is TRBJ2-3, the V gene TRBV29-1, with D tentatively TRBD1 (6 bases). The CDR3 spans 15 residues. Germline V gives CDR1 SQVTM, CDR2 ANQGSEA. Trimming pared 4 bases from V and 1 base from J, leaving 15 bases between. This chain's CDR3 is CSVARTVGGTDTQYF. CDR3 nucleotides: TGCAGCGTTGCCCGGACAGTGGGTGGCACAGATACGCAGTATTTT.

V gene TRBV5-1 combines with J gene TRBJ2-2, with D perhaps given as TRBD1 or TRBD2 (5 bases each). Trimming stripped 9 bases from V and 5 bases from J, with 11 bases between. Germline assignment: CDR1 SGHRS and CDR2 YFSETQ. The CDR3 has 12 amino acids. CDR3 coding DNA: TGCGCCACTCGAGGGGAAACCGGGGAGCTGTTTTTT. It translates to CATRGETGELFF. The variable domain in full, with the rest retrieved from reference TRBV5-1 and TRBJ2-2, is KAGVTQTPRYLIKTRGQQVTLSCSPISGHRSVSWYQQTPGQGLQFLFEYFSETQRNKGNFPGRFSGRQFSNSRSEMNVSTLELGDSALYLCATRGETGELFFGEGSRLTVL.

The table lists this clone with a count of one. V is TRBV4-2 and J is TRBJ2-5, with D unresolved. The DNA matches TRBJ2-7 better at its end, which makes the J call doubtful. There are 14 residues in the CDR3. The germline V gene has CDR1 LGHNA and CDR2 YNFKEQ. The CDR3 nucleotides are TGTGCCAGCAGCCAAGATTGGCAGGACTACGAGCAGTACTTC. Protein product: CASSQDWQDYEQYF.